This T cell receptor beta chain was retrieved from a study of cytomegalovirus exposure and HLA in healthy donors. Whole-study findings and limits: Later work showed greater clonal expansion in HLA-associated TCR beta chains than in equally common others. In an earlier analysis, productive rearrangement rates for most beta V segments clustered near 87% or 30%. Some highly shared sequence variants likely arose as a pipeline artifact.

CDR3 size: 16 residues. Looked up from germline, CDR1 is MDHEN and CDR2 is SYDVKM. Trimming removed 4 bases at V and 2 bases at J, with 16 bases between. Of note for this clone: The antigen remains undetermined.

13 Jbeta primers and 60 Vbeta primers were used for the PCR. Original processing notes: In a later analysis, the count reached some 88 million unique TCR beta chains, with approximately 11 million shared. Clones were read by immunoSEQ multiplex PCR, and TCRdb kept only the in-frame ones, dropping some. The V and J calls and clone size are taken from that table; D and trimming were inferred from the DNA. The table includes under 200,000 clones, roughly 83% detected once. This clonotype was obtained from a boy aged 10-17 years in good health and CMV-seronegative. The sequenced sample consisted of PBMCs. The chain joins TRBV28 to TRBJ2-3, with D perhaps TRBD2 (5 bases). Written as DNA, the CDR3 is TGTGCCAGCAGTTCCCCGACTCCGGGGTCCACAGATACGCAGTATTTT. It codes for CASSSPTPGSTDTQYF.